One T cell receptor (beta chain) is described in this entry. The data were taken from a study of blood T cell repertoires in COVID-19. Per the original data handling: Amplification from reference gene primers served as the basis for estimated nucleated cell counts. TCRdb's table, derived via immunoSEQ multiplex PCR, lists solely in-frame clones and lacks some. V and J calls and clone size are as listed in that table; D and trimming were resolved from the DNA. The table records approximately 300,000 clones, 80% to 95% of them present only once. V gave up 5 bases and J gave up 6 bases, with 14 bases separating them. From germline, CDR1 is MNHEY and CDR2 SMNVEV (reference sequence). The CDR3 spans 14 residues.

This receptor was taken from a woman aged 25-40 years with COVID-19, enrolled during active disease. The chain is built from TRBV27 and TRBJ2-1; weak D call: TRBD2 (8 bases). Sequenced: peripheral blood. The CDR3 DNA follows: TGTGCCAGCAGTACGGGAGGGACAGTCAATGAGCAGTTCTTC. This sequence encodes CASSTGGTVNEQFF.